A single sample is the source of the 17 T cell receptor beta chains below, sequenced in a study of blood T cell repertoires in COVID-19. Assay used: immunoSEQ multiplex PCR; TCRdb lists only in-frame clones, some missing. The data hold roughly 120,000 clones, with about 88% observed a single time. What was sequenced was peripheral blood. The receptors were gathered from a woman between 50 and 59 years old with acute or convalescent COVID-19.

The chain combines TRBV6-4 with TRBJ2-5; 10 bases agree with TRBD2. The CDR3 has 16 amino acids. CDR1 is MRHNA, CDR2 SNTAGT, per germline. With 0 bases clipped from V and 5 bases from J, the junction kept 6 bases outside the gene matches. In DNA form, the CDR3 reads TGTGCCAGCAGTGACTCTGCTAGCGGGAGATCGGAGACCCAGTACTTC. Protein: CASSDSASGRSETQYF.

The V and J genes are TRBV6-5 and TRBJ1-4; D is undetermined. The CDR3 has 13 residues. The germline V and J ends were trimmed by 6 bases and 7 bases, with 12 bases remaining between them. Germline CDR1 reads MNHEY; CDR2 reads SVGAGI. This CDR3 is CASRRPGSEKLFF. CDR3 sequence (DNA): TGTGCCAGCAGACGACCGGGTAGTGAAAAACTGTTTTTT.

The V call is TRBV5-1, the J call TRBJ2-7; 9 bases agree with TRBD2. Unmatched junction bases numbered 10, after V lost 3 bases and J lost 6 bases. CDR1 SGHRS and CDR2 YFSETQ come from the germline V gene. This CDR3 is built from 15 residues. This CDR3 is CASSSSGTSIGEQYF. The CDR3 DNA sequence: TGCGCCAGCAGCTCCTCCGGGACTAGCATCGGCGAGCAGTACTTC.

The chain recombines TRBV6-1 with TRBJ1-2; no reliable D call. Trimming took off 2 bases at V and 0 bases at J, with 4 bases between the two ends. The CDR3 runs to 13 residues. Germline V gene lookup returns CDR1 MNHNS and CDR2 SASEGT. CDR3 sequence (DNA): TGTGCCAGCAGTGAATCCTCTAACTATGGCTACACCTTC. This translates into CASSESSNYGYTF.

This clone was picked up one time. This chain connects TRBV19 to TRBJ2-1, with 14 bases matching TRBD2. The junction had 5 bases not matched to a gene; V was cut back by 0 bases and J by 13 bases. The CDR3 runs to 15 residues. Germline V gives CDR1 LNHDA, CDR2 SQIVND (reference sequence). The CDR3 sequence is CASSIEGLAGDLQFF. The CDR3 DNA is TGTGCCAGTAGTATAGAGGGACTAGCGGGAGACCTTCAGTTCTTC.

The gene calls are TRBV3-1 (or the pseudogene TRBV3-2) and TRBJ1-1; tentatively, D is TRBD1 (5 bases). CDR1 and CDR2 (germline): LGHDT, YNNKEL (reference sequence). CDR3 length equals 14 residues. Between the trimmed V and J ends, which lost 1 base and 2 bases, there was a span of 8 bases. The chain's CDR3 is CASSQARGNTEAFF. The DNA for the CDR3 is TGTGCCAGCAGCCAAGCTAGGGGAAACACTGAAGCTTTCTTT.

The chain recombines TRBV29-1 with TRBJ1-2, with 8 bases that match TRBD1. This CDR3 region has 13 residues. V was clipped by 6 bases and J by 6 bases; unmatched bases: 9. CDR1 is SQVTM, CDR2 ANQGSEA, per germline. CDR3 sequence (DNA): TGCAGCGTCCTACCCGGACAGGGTAATGGCTACACCTTC. This translates into CSVLPGQGNGYTF.

The table lists this clone with a count of one. This rearrangement joins TRBV5-1 to TRBJ2-3, with TRBD1 matching over 7 bases. The CDR3 consists of 16 residues. Per germline, CDR1 SGHRS and CDR2 YFSETQ. Trimming removed 4 bases from V and 0 bases from J; junction bases left unmatched: 8. The CDR3 reads CASSTGQVGSTDTQYF. Here the CDR3 DNA reads TGCGCCAGCAGCACAGGACAGGTCGGGAGCACAGATACGCAGTATTTT. The full variable domain, completed using reference TRBV5-1 and TRBJ2-3, is KAGVTQTPRYLIKTRGQQVTLSCSPISGHRSVSWYQQTPGQGLQFLFEYFSETQRNKGNFPGRFSGRQFSNSRSEMNVSTLELGDSALYLCASSTGQVGSTDTQYFGPGTRLTVL.

This clone came up once. This chain links TRBV16 with TRBJ1-4; 9 bases are a match to TRBD1. There are 16 residues in the CDR3. The ends lost 0 bases at V and 8 bases at J; junction bases unmatched: 7. From germline, CDR1 is KGHSY and CDR2 FQNENV. The DNA of the CDR3 is TGTGCCAGCAGCCAATCCCCCGGGACAGGGAACGAAAAACTGTTTTTT. Its protein product is CASSQSPGTGNEKLFF. Complete variable domain (other parts from reference TRBV16 and TRBJ1-4): GEEVAQTPKHLVRGEGQKAKLYCAPIKGHSYVFWYQQVLKNEFKFLISFQNENVFDETGMPKERFSAKCLPNSPCSLEIQATKLEDSAVYFCASSQSPGTGNEKLFFGSGTQLSVL.

Comment on this clone: The identical CDR3 is also encoded by other nucleotide sequences in the sample. The chain links TRBV3-1 (or the pseudogene TRBV3-2) to TRBJ1-1; D not certain. V lost 4 bases to trimming and J lost 8 bases, with 11 bases between them. CDR1 LGHDT and CDR2 YNNKEL come from the germline V gene (reference sequence). CDR3 size: 12 residues. The CDR3 DNA reads as TGTGCCAGCAGCCTTGGCGGGAGGGAAGCTTTCTTT. Protein product: CASSLGGREAFF.

The genes are TRBV15 and TRBJ1-5; possible D gene TRBD1, 5 bases. The germline V gene has CDR1 LNHNV and CDR2 YYDKDF (reference sequence). This CDR3 has 14 residues. The V and J ends lost 0 bases and 7 bases respectively, with 10 bases between them. The CDR3 sequence is CATSREGLYQPQHF. CDR3 DNA sequence: TGTGCCACCAGCAGAGAGGGACTCTACCAGCCCCAGCATTTT.

V and J are TRBV6-5 and TRBJ1-2; D uncertain. Germline V gene lookup returns CDR1 MNHEY and CDR2 SVGAGI. With 4 bases removed from V and 2 bases from J, the gap between germline ends came to 8 bases. This CDR3 is 13 amino acids long. DNA for the CDR3: TGTGCCAGCAGTTGGGCAGCAAACTATGGCTACACCTTC. It codes for CASSWAANYGYTF.

The chain uses TRBV6-4 and TRBJ2-7; D gene uncertain. The CDR3 is made up of 14 amino acids. Deletions cut 4 bases from V and 5 bases from J, with 15 bases between. Per germline, CDR1 MRHNA and CDR2 SNTAGT. The CDR3 DNA sequence: TGTGCCAGCAGTGCGGCTAGTTCAACCCACGAGCAGTACTTC. Translated: CASSAASSTHEQYF.

The V call is TRBV11-2, the J call TRBJ2-1; 10 nucleotides match TRBD2. The germline V gene encodes CDR1 SGHAT and CDR2 FQNNGV. The V segment lost 2 bases and the J segment 5 bases; nucleotides outside the gene matches: 6. The CDR3 totals 16 residues. CDR3 region: CASSLKIAGGNNEQFF. CDR3 in DNA: TGTGCCAGCAGCTTAAAGATAGCGGGAGGCAACAATGAGCAGTTCTTC.

The chain uses TRBV27 and TRBJ2-3; 12 nucleotides line up with TRBD1. CDR1 and CDR2 (germline): MNHEY, SMNVEV (reference sequence). Trimming cost V 4 bases and J 6 bases; bases outside gene matches: 5. The CDR3 runs 15 residues. CDR3 sequence: CASSSLGQGADTQYF. The CDR3 nucleotides are TGTGCCAGCAGTTCCTTGGGACAGGGGGCCGATACGCAGTATTTT.

V is TRBV10-3 and J is TRBJ2-7; 9 bases line up with TRBD1. With V trimmed by 5 bases and J by 7 bases, 18 bases remained unmatched. This CDR3 region has 17 residues. Per the germline V gene, CDR1 is ENHRY and CDR2 is SYGVKD. CDR3 region: CAISFKLPGQGTREQYF. DNA for the CDR3: TGTGCCATCAGTTTCAAATTACCGGGACAGGGTACGAGAGAGCAGTACTTC.

A few counts support this clone. Additional DNA sequences in this sample encode the identical CDR3. The J gene is TRBJ1-5, the V gene TRBV2; 8 positions agree with TRBD1. Germline V gives CDR1 SNHLY, CDR2 FYNNEI. CDR3 size: 15 residues. V was clipped by 6 bases and J by 3 bases; unmatched bases: 7. The CDR3 region is CASRTGQGSNQPQHF. The CDR3 DNA follows: TGTGCCAGCAGGACAGGACAGGGCTCCAATCAGCCCCAGCATTTT.